This T cell receptor beta chain comes out of a study of blood T cell repertoires in COVID-19. Profiled with immunoSEQ multiplex PCR; TCRdb holds only in-frame clones, not every one. Here the sample spans about 54,000 clones, 75% to 85% being singletons. The CDR3 contains 15 residues. V dropped 7 bases and J dropped 0 bases, with 12 bases sitting between them. The germline gives CDR1 MDHEN, CDR2 SYDVKM. The chain employs TRBV28 and TRBJ2-2; the D gene is possibly TRBD2 (5 bases). The sequence derives from an older woman with acute or convalescent COVID-19. Sequenced: peripheral blood. The CDR3 sequence is CASNLYGANTGELFF. For the CDR3, the DNA is TGTGCCAGCAACCTTTACGGGGCGAACACCGGGGAGCTGTTTTTT.